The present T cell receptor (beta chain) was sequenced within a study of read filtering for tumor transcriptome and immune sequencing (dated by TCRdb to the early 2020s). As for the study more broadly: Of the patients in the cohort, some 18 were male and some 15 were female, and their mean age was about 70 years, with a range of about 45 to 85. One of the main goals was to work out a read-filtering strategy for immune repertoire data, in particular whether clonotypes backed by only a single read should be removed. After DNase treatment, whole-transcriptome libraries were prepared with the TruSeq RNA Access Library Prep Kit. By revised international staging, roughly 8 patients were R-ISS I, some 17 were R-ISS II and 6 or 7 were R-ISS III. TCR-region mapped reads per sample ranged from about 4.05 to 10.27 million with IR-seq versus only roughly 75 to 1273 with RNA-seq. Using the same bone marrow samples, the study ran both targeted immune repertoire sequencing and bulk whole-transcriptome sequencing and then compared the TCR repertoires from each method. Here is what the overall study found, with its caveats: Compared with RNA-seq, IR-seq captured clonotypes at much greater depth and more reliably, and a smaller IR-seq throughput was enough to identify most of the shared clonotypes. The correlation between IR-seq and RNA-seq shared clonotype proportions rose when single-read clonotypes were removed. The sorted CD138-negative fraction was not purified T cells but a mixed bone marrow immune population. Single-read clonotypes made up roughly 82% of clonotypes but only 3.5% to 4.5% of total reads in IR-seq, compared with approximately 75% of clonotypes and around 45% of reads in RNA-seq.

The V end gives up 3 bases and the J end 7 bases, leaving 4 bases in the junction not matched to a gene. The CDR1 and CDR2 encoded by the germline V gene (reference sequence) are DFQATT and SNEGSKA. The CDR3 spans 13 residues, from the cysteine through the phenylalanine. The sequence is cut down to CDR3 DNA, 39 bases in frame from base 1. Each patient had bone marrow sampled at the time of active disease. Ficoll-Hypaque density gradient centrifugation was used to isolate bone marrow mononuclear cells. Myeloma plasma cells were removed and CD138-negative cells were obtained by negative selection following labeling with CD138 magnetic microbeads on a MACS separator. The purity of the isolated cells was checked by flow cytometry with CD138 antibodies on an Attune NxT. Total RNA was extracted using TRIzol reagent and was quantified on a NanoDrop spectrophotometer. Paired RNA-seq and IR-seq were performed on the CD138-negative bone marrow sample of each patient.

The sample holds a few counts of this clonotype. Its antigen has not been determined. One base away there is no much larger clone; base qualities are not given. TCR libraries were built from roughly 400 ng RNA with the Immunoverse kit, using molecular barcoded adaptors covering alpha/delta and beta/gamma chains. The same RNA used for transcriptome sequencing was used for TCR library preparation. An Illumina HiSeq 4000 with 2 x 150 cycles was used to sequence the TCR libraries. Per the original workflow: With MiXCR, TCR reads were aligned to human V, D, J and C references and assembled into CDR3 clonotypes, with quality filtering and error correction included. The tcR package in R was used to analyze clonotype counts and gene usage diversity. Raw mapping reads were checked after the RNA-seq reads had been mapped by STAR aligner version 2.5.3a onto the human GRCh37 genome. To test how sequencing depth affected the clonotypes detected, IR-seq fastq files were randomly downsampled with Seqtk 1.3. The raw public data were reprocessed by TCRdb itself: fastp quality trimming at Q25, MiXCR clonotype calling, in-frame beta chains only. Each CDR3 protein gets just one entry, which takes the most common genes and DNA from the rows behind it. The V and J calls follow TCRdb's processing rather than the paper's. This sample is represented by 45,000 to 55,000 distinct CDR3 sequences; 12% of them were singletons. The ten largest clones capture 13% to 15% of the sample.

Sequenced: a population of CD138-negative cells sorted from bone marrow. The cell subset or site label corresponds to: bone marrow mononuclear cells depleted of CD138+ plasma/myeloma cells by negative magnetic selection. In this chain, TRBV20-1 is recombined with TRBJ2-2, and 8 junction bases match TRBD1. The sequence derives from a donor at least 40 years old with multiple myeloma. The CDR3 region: CSARQGAGGELFF. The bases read TGCAGTGCTAGGCAGGGGGCGGGCGGGGAGCTGTTTTTT.